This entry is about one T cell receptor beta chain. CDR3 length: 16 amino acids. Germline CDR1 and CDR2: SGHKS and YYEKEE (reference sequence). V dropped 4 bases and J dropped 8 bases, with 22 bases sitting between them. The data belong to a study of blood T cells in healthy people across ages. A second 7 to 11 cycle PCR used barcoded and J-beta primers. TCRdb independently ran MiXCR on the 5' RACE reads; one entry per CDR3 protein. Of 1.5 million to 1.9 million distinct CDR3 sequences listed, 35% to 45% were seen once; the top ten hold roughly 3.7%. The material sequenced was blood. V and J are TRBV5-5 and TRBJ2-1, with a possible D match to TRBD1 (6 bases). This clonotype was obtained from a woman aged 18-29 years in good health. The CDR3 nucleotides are TGTGCCAGCAGCAAAACCGGGACATTTCTGCCGCATGAGCAGTTCTTC. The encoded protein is CASSKTGTFLPHEQFF.